This record concerns one TCR beta chain sequence. Its antigen is not known. The sample belongs to a study of OX40 agonist ivuxolimab in advanced cancers. In the study overall: The patients' treatment was ivuxolimab, an agonistic anti-OX40 (CD134) antibody.

Baseline was the first blood sampling point, followed by cycle 4 day 1 and cycle 7 day 1. TCRdb's copy holds only in-frame clones and misses some; the assay was immunoSEQ multiplex PCR. The sample has approximately 66,000 clones, around 89% seen once. Findings and limits, study-wide: Expanded clones were, on average, more numerous in CD8+ T cells than in CD4+. Partial responders at 0.1-3.0 mg/kg showed near-lowest clonal expansion.

Sequenced material: CD4+ or CD8+ T cells sorted from blood, taken in a trial of the OX40 agonist ivuxolimab. This receptor was taken from an adult with an advanced solid tumor such as melanoma, head and neck, liver or kidney cancer.

CDR3 coding DNA: TGTGCCAGCAGCTTGGGGGGGTCACGCACAGATACGCAGTATTTT. This encodes CASSLGGSRTDTQYF. The chain recombines TRBV5-4 with TRBJ2-3; D might be TRBD1 or TRBD2, each matching 5 bases. Trimming left V 0 bases short and J 1 base short, with 9 bases between. Germline CDR1 and CDR2: SGHNT and YYREEE (reference sequence). The CDR3 has 15 residues.